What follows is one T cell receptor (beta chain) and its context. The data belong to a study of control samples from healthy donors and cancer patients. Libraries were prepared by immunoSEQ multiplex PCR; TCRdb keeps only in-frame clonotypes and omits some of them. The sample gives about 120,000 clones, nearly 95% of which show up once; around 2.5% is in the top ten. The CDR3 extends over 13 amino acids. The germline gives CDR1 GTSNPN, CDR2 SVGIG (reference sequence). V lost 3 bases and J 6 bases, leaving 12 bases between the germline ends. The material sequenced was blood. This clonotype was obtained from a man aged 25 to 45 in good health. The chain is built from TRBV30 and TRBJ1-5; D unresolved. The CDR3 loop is CAWRASERQPQHF. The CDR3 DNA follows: TGTGCCTGGAGGGCCAGCGAGCGTCAGCCCCAGCATTTT.